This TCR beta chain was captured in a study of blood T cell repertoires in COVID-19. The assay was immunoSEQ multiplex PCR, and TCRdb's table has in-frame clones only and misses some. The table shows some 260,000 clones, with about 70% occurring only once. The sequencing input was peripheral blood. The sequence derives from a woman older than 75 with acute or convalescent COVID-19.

CDR3 protein: CASSLSPFPEQYF. CDR3 sequence (DNA): TGTGCCAGCAGCTTATCCCCTTTCCCCGAGCAGTACTTC. The rearrangement links TRBV7-9 to TRBJ2-7; no reliable D call. This CDR3 is built from 13 residues. Per the germline V gene, CDR1 is SEHNR and CDR2 is FQNEAQ (reference sequence). The V end lost 2 bases, the J end lost 6 bases, and 11 bases lay between the germline ends.